The rows below give T cell receptor beta chains drawn from one sample of a study of T cells in Graves' hyperthyroidism and ophthalmopathy. A single record per CDR3 protein comes from TCRdb applying MiXCR to the multiplex PCR reads. The sample lists approximately 400,000 distinct CDR3 sequences; 14% were seen once. The source material was blood. These receptors were obtained from a woman between 55 and 75 years old with Graves' hyperthyroidism. CDR3s leave out the opening cysteine and the closing phenylalanine or tryptophan. Each record gives: V gene, clone size, CDR3 protein. Clone size is stated in some rows and not others, as once, few, many or a class when expanded.

v_call: TRBV29-1; clone_size: -; cdr3_aa: SVEEGGADYEQY
v_call: TRBV6-6; clone_size: -; cdr3_aa: ASSYSRAASEQY
v_call: TRBV29-1; clone_size: -; cdr3_aa: SVWIGVGEQY
v_call: TRBV7-9; clone_size: many; cdr3_aa: ASSPVKAGGPYEQY
v_call: TRBV5-8; clone_size: many; cdr3_aa: ASSPLGTGSDTQY
v_call: TRBV6-6; clone_size: many; cdr3_aa: ASSYLALGTSGRGEETQY
v_call: TRBV30; clone_size: many; cdr3_aa: AWGSRDRGRKTQY
v_call: TRBV6-5; clone_size: many; cdr3_aa: ASSYSGGFYEQY
v_call: TRBV7-8; clone_size: many; cdr3_aa: ASSLVGIRGTEAF
v_call: TRBV28; clone_size: many; cdr3_aa: ASSSGQGHNEQF
v_call: TRBV7-2; clone_size: many; cdr3_aa: ASSSLATSGISHEQY
v_call: TRBV5-5; clone_size: many; cdr3_aa: ASSFLTGSSYEQY
v_call: TRBV11-2; clone_size: many; cdr3_aa: ASSPKWGGFIYGYT
v_call: TRBV7-9; clone_size: many; cdr3_aa: ASSLGLRGYEQY
v_call: TRBV7-8; clone_size: few; cdr3_aa: ASSLALAGERGSEQF
v_call: TRBV11-2; clone_size: many; cdr3_aa: ASSLHPQGEQY
v_call: TRBV10-3; clone_size: many; cdr3_aa: AISEGQGAAETQY
v_call: TRBV30; clone_size: few; cdr3_aa: AWSEGMVNQPQH
v_call: TRBV7-2; clone_size: many; cdr3_aa: ASGVDLNEQF
v_call: TRBV29-1; clone_size: -; cdr3_aa: STTGTSGRSDTQY
v_call: TRBV6-1; clone_size: few; cdr3_aa: ASGGGTQAF
v_call: TRBV5-1; clone_size: many; cdr3_aa: ASRGANKETQY
v_call: TRBV24-1; clone_size: -; cdr3_aa: ATSDPGKVKTQY
v_call: TRBV27; clone_size: many; cdr3_aa: ASSIPGAYDDEQY
v_call: TRBV19; clone_size: few; cdr3_aa: ASSTGTGKNIQY
v_call: TRBV7-2; clone_size: many; cdr3_aa: ASSHSGRRRETQY
v_call: TRBV20-1; clone_size: many; cdr3_aa: SARDLDRNTEAF
v_call: TRBV11-2; clone_size: many; cdr3_aa: ASSLAGDSYNEQF
v_call: TRBV7-6; clone_size: once; cdr3_aa: ASRHRGAQYEQY
v_call: TRBV7-3; clone_size: -; cdr3_aa: ASSVSWPGIGELF
v_call: TRBV9; clone_size: -; cdr3_aa: ASSASHSPLH
v_call: TRBV6-2/TRBV6-3; clone_size: -; cdr3_aa: ASSYGTSGDNEQF
v_call: TRBV3-1; clone_size: many; cdr3_aa: ASSQVSAGSPYEQY
v_call: TRBV6-1; clone_size: few; cdr3_aa: ASSPRTGVSHGYT
v_call: TRBV4-1; clone_size: few; cdr3_aa: ASKAREFSSYT
v_call: TRBV29-1; clone_size: few; cdr3_aa: SVFRGDMGKTQY
v_call: TRBV19; clone_size: -; cdr3_aa: ASMGQRIPQGRETQY
v_call: TRBV6-1; clone_size: -; cdr3_aa: ASRPTGSERYGYT
v_call: TRBV7-2; clone_size: many; cdr3_aa: ASSLAVTGYNEQF
v_call: TRBV6-2/TRBV6-3; clone_size: -; cdr3_aa: AGSPPTGTGGTQY